This TCR beta chain was observed in a study of blood T cell repertoires in COVID-19. On the study more broadly: Samples of COVID-19 (acute and convalescent) were obtained from the United States, Italy and Spain. PBMCs, B-cell-depleted T cells, or T cells were the source of the cDNA or gDNA that made up the material.

V dropped 0 bases and J dropped 4; count of bases not matched to a gene: 6. The germline CDR1 and CDR2 sequences are SEHNR and FQNEAQ (reference sequence). The CDR3 is 17 amino acids. Methods used by the authors: Reference gene primer amplification gave estimated nucleated cell counts. Produced via immunoSEQ multiplex PCR; TCRdb's table is partial and in-frame only. V and J calls and clone size come straight from that table; D and trimming were deduced from the DNA. The sample contains about 220,000 clones, 83% of which appear only once. The TCR originated in a woman in her forties with active or convalescent COVID-19. Sequenced sample: peripheral blood. The chain joins TRBV7-9 to TRBJ2-2, with 9 bases identical to TRBD2. For the CDR3, the DNA is TGTGCCAGCAGCTTAGCGCGGGGGGGACCCTCCACCGGGGAGCTGTTTTTT. Protein: CASSLARGGPSTGELFF.